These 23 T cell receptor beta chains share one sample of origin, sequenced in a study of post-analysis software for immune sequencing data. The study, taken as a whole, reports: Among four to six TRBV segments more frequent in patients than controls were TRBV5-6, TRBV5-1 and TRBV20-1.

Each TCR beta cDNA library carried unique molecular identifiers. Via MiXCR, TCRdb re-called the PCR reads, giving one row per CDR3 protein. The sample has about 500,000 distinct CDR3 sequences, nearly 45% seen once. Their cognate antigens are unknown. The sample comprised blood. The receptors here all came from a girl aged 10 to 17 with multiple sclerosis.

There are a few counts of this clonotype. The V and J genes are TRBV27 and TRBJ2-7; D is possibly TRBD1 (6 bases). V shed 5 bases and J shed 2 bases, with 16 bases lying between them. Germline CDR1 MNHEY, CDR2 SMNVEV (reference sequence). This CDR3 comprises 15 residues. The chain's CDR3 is CASSPILDSTYEQYF. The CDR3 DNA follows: TGTGCCAGCAGTCCGATTCTGGACAGTACCTACGAGCAGTACTTC.

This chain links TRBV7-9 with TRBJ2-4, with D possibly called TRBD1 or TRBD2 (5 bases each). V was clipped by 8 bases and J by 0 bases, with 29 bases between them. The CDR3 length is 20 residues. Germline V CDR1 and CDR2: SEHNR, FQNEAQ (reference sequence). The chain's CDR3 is CASVRGEWGSDNLAKNIQYF. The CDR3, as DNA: TGTGCCAGCGTGAGAGGGGAATGGGGTTCAGACAATCTAGCCAAAAACATTCAGTACTTC.

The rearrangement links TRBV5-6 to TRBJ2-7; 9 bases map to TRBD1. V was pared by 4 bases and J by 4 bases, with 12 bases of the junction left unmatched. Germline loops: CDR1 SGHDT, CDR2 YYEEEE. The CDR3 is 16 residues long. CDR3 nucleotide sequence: TGTGCCAGCAGCCAACGCCCCGGGACAGGGTTATACGAGCAGTACTTC. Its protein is CASSQRPGTGLYEQYF. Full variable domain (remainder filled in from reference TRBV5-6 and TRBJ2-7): DAGVTQSPTHLIKTRGQQVTLRCSPKSGHDTVSWYQQALGQGPQFIFQYYEEEERQRGNFPDRFSGHQFPNYSSELNVNALLLGDSALYLCASSQRPGTGLYEQYFGPGTRLTVT.

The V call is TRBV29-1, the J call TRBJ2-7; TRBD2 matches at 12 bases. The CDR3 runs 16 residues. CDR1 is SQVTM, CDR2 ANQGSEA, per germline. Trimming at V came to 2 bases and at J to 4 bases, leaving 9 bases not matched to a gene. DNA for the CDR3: TGCAGCGTTGAACTAGCGGGAGGGAAAATACCGTACGAGCAGTACTTC. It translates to CSVELAGGKIPYEQYF.

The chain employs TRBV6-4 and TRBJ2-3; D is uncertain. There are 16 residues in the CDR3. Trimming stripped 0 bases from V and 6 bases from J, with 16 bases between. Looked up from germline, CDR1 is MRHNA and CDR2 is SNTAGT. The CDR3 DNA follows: TGTGCCAGCAGTGACTCCCCGGAACAGCCCGCGGATACGCAGTATTTT. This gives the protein CASSDSPEQPADTQYF.

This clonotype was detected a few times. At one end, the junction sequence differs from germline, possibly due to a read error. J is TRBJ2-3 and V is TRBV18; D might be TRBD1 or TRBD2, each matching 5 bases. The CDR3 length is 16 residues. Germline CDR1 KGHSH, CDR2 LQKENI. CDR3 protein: CASSLALQARTDTQYF. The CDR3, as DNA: TGTGCCAGCTCACTAGCGTTACAGGCCCGCACGGATACGCAGTATTTT.

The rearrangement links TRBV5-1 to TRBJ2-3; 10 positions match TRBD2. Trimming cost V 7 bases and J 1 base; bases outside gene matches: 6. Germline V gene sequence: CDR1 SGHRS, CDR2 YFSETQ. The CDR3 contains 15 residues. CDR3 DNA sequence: TGCGCCAGCGGAGATCTAGCGGGAGGCACAGATACGCAGTATTTT. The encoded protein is CASGDLAGGTDTQYF.

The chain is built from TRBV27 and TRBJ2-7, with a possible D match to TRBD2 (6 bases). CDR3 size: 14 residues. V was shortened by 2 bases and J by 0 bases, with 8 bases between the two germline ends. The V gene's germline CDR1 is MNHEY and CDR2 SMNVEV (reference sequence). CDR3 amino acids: CASSLVDYSYEQYF. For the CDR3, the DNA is TGTGCCAGCAGTTTAGTGGACTACTCCTACGAGCAGTACTTC.

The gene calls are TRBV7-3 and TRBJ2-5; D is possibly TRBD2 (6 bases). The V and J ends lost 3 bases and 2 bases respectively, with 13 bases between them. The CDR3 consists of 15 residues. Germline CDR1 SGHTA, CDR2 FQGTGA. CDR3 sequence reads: CASSFTGGLQETQYF. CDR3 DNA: TGTGCCAGCAGCTTCACCGGGGGATTGCAAGAGACCCAGTACTTC. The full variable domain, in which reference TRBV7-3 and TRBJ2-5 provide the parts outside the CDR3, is GAGVSQTPSNKVTEKGKYVELRCDPISGHTALYWYRQSLGQGPEFLIYFQGTGAADDSGLPNDRFFAVRPEGSVSTLKIQRTERGDSAVYLCASSFTGGLQETQYFGPGTRLLVL.

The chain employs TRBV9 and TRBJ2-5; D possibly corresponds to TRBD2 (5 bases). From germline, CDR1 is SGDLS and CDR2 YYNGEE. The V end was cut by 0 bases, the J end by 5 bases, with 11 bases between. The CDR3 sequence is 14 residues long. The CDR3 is CASSVGGGRETQYF. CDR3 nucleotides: TGTGCCAGCAGCGTAGGCGGCGGGCGGGAGACCCAGTACTTC.

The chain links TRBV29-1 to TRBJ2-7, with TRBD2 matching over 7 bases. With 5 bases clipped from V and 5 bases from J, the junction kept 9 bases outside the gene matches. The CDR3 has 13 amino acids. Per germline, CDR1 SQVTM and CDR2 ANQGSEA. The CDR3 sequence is CSVPGRGDHEQYF. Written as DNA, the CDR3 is TGCAGCGTTCCTGGGAGGGGAGACCACGAGCAGTACTTC.

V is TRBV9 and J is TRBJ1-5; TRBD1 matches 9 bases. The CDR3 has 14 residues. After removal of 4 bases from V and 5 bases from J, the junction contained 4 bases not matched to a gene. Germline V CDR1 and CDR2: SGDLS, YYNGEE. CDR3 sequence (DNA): TGTGCCAGCAGCTTCGACAGGGGGGATCAGCCCCAGCATTTT. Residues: CASSFDRGDQPQHF.

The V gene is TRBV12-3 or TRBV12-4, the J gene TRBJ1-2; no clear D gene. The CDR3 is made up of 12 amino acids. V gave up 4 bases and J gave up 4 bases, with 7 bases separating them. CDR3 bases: TGTGCCAGCAGTTACGGGAGCTATGGCTACACCTTC. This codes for CASSYGSYGYTF.

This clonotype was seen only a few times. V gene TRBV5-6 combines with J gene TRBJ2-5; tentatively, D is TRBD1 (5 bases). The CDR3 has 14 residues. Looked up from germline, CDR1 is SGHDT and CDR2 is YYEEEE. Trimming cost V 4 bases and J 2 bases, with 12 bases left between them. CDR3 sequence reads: CASSRTGTQETQYF. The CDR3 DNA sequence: TGTGCCAGCAGCCGAACAGGTACTCAAGAGACCCAGTACTTC. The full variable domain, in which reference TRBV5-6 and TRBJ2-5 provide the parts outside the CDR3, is DAGVTQSPTHLIKTRGQQVTLRCSPKSGHDTVSWYQQALGQGPQFIFQYYEEEERQRGNFPDRFSGHQFPNYSSELNVNALLLGDSALYLCASSRTGTQETQYFGPGTRLLVL.

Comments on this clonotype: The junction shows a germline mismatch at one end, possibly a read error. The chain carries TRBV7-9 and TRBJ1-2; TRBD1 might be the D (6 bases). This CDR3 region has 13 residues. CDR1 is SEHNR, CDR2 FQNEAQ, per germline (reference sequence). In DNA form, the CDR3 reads TGTGTCAGCAGCGCAGACAGGCCCTATGGCTACACCTTC. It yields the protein CVSSADRPYGYTF.

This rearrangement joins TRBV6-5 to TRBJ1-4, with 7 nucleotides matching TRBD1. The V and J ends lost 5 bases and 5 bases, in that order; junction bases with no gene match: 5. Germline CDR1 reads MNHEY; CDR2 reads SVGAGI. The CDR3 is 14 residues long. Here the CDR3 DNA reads TGTGCCAGCAGTACGGGACAGAAAAATGAAAAACTGTTTTTT. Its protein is CASSTGQKNEKLFF.

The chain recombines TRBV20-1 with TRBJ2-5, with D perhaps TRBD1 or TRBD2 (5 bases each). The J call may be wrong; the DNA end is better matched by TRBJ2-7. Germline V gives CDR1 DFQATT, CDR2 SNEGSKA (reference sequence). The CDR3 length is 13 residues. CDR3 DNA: TGCAGTGCAAAGAGGGACCGGGTAACCGAGCAGTACTTC. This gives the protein CSAKRDRVTEQYF.

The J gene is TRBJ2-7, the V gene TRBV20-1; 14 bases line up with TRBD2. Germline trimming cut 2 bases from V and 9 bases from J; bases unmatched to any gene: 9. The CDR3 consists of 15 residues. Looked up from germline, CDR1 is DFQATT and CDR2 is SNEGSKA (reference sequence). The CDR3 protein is CSARSRTSGRSGQYF. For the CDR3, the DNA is TGCAGTGCTAGATCTCGGACTAGCGGGAGGTCCGGGCAGTACTTC.

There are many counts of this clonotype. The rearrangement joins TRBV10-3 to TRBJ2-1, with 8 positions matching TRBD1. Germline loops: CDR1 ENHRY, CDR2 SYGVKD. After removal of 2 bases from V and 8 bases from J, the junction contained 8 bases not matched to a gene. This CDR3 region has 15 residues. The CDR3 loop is CAISEPGQESDEQFF. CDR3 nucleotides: TGTGCCATCAGTGAGCCGGGACAGGAGTCCGATGAGCAGTTCTTC.

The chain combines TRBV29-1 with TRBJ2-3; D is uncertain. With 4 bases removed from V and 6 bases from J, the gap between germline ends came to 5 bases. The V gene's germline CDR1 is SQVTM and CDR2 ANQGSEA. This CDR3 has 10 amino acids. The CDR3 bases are TGCAGCGTTGGAAGGGATACGCAGTATTTT. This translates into CSVGRDTQYF.

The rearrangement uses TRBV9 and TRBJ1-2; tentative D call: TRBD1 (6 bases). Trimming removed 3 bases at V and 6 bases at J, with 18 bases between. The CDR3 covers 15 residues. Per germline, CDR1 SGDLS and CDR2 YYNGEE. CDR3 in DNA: TGTGCCAGCAGCGCCCGGGGGAGGGGGTCGGATGGCTACACCTTC. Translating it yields CASSARGRGSDGYTF.

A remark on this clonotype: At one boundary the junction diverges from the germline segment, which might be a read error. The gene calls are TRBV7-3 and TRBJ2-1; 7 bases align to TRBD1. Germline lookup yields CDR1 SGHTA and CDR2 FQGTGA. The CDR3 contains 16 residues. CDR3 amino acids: CANSLGGRDIYNEQFF. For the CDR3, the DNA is TGTGCCAACAGCTTAGGGGGCAGGGATATCTACAATGAGCAGTTCTTC.

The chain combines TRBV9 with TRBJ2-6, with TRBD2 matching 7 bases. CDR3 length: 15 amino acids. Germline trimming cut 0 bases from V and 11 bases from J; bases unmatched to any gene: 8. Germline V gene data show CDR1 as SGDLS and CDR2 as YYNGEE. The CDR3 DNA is TGTGCCAGCAGCGTAGGGGGCGGGAGAGGTTACGTCCTGACTTTC. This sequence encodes CASSVGGGRGYVLTF.